This T cell receptor (beta chain) originates from a study of T-cell reconstitution after alpha-beta-depleted transplantation in children. V was shortened by 5 bases and J by 4 bases, with 18 bases between the two germline ends. Germline V gene sequence: CDR1 DFQATT, CDR2 SNEGSKA (reference sequence). The CDR3 totals 15 residues. General study results and limits: The high TCRbeta diversity at day 60 in some patients came from surviving recipient T cells and thymic progenitors. From newly produced T cells came most of the T-cell counts and diversity one year after transplant. Reportedly, only several hundred clones from non-depleted graft cells drove alpha-beta T-cell counts at about two months.

Molecular barcoding with unique molecular identifiers was used for the TCRbeta library. TCRdb itself ran the PCR reads through MiXCR, one entry per CDR3 protein. Here the sample spans around 700,000 distinct CDR3 sequences, roughly 14% being singletons. This clonotype was observed at least ten times. Its antigen remains unidentified. Sequencing was performed on PBMCs, taken before TCRalphabeta/CD19-depleted stem cell transplant. The chain has TRBV20-1 and TRBJ2-1; TRBD1 or TRBD2 may be the D gene (6 bases each). This sequence was found in a girl between 2 and 10 years old with congenital amegakaryocytic thrombocytopenia, due to receive a stem cell transplant. The CDR3 DNA reads TGCAGTGCTCAAATGGGGGCTAGCGTATACAATGAGCAGTTCTTC. Residues: CSAQMGASVYNEQFF.